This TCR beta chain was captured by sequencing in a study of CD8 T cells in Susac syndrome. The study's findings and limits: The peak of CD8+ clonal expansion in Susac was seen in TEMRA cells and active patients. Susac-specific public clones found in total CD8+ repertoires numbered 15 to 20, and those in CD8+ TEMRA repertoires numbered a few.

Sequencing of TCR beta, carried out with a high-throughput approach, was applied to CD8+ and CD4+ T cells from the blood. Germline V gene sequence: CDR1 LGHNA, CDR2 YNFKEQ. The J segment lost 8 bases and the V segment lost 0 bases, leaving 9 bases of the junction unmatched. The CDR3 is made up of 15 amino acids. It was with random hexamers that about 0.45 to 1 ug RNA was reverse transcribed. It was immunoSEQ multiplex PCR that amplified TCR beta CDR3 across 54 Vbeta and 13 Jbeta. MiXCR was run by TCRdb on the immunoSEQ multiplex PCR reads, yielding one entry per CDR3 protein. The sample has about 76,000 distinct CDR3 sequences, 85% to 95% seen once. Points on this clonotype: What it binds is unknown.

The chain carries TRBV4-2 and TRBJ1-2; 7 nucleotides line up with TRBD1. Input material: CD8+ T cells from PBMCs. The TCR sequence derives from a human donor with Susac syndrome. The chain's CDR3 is CASSQDPRTGGGYTF. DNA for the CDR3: TGTGCCAGCAGCCAAGATCCACGGACAGGCGGCGGCTACACCTTC.